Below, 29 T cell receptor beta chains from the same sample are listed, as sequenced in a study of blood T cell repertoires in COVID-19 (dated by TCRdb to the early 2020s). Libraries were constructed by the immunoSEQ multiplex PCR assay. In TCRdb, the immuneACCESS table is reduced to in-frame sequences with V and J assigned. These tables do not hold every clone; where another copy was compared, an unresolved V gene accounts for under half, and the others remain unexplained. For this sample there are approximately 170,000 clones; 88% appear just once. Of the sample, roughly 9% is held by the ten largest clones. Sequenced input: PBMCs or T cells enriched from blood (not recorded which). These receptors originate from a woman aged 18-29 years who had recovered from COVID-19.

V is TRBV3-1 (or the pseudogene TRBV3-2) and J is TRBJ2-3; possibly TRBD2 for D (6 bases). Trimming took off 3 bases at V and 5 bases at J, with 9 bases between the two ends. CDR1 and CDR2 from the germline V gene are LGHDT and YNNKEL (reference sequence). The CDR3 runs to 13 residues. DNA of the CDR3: TGTGCCAGCAGCCACGCTAGCGTAGATACGCAGTATTTT. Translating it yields CASSHASVDTQYF.

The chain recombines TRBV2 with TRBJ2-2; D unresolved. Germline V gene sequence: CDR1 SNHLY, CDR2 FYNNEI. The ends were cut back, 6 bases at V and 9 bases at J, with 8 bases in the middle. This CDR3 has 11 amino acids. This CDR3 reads CASSPARELFF. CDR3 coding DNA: TGTGCCAGCAGCCCTGCGCGGGAGCTGTTTTTT.

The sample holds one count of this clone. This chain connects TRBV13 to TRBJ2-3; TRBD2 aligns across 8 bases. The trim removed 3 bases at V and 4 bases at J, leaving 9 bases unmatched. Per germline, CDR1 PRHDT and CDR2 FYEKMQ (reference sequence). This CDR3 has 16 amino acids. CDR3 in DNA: TGTGCCAGCAGCTTGGATGCTAGCGGGTTGGCAGATACGCAGTATTTT. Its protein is CASSLDASGLADTQYF.

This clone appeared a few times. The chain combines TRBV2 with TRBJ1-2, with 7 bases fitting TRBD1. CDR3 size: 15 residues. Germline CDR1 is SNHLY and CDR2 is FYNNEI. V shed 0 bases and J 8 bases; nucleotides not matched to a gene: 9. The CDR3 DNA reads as TGTGCCAGCAGTGAAGCGCCGGGACAGCGGTACGGCTACACCTTC. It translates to CASSEAPGQRYGYTF.

As DNA, the CDR3 is TGTGCCATCAGTGAACAAGGGGCACACATCTATGGCTACACCTTC. Translated, it gives CAISEQGAHIYGYTF. V and J are TRBV10-3 and TRBJ1-2; possible D gene TRBD1, 5 bases. Germline V gene lookup returns CDR1 ENHRY and CDR2 SYGVKD. Between the trimmed V and J ends, which lost 3 bases and 4 bases, there was a span of 15 bases. The CDR3 sequence is 15 residues long.

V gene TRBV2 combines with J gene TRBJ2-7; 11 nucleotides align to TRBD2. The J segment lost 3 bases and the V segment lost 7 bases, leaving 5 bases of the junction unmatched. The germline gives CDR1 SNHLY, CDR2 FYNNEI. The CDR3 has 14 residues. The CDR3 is CASKMTSGDYEQYF. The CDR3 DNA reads TGTGCCAGCAAGATGACTAGCGGGGACTACGAGCAGTACTTC. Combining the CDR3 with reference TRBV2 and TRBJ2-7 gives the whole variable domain EPEVTQTPSHQVTQMGQEVILRCVPISNHLYFYWYRQILGQKVEFLVSFYNNEISEKSEIFDDQFSVERPDGSNFTLKIRSTKLEDSAMYFCASKMTSGDYEQYFGPGTRLTVT.

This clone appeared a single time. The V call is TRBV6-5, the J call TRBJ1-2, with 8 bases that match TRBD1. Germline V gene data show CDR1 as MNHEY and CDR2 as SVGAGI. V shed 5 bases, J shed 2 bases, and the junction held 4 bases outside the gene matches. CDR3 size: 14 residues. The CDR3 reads CASSKDRENYGYTF. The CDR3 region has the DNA TGTGCCAGCAGTAAGGACAGGGAAAACTATGGCTACACCTTC.

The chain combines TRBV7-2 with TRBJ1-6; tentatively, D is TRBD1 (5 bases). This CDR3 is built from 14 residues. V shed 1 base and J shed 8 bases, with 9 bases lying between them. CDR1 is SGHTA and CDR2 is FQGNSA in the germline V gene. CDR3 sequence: CASSLEGAYSPLHF. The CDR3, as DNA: TGTGCCAGCAGCTTAGAAGGGGCTTATTCACCCCTCCACTTT.

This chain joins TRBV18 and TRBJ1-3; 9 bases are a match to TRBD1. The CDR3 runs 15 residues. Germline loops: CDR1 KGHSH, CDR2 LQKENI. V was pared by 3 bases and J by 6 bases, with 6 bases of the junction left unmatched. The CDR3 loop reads CASSPGQGISNTIYF. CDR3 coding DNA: TGTGCCAGCTCACCCGGACAGGGGATTTCAAACACCATATATTTT.

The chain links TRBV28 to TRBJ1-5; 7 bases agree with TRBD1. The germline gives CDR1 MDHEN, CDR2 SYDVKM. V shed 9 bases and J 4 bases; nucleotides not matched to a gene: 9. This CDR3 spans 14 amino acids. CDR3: CASTDRPMNQPQHF. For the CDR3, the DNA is TGTGCCAGTACGGACAGGCCCATGAATCAGCCCCAGCATTTT.

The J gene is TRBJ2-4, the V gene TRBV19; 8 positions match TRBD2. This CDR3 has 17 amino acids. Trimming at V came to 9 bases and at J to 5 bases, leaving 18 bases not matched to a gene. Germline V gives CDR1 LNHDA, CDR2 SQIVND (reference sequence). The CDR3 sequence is CASTPSGREATQNIQYF. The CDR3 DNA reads TGTGCCAGCACCCCCAGTGGGCGGGAGGCTACACAAAACATTCAGTACTTC.

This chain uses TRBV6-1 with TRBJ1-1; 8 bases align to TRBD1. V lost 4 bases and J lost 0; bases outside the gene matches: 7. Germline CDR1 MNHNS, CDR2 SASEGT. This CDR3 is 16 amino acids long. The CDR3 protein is CASSATTGVLNTEAFF. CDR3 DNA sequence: TGTGCCAGCAGTGCGACGACAGGGGTTTTGAACACTGAAGCTTTCTTT.

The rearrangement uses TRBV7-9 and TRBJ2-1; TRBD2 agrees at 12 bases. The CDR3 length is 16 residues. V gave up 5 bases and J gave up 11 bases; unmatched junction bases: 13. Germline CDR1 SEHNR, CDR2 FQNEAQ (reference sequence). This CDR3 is CASSPLLAGGGMKQFF. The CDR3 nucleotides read TGTGCCAGCAGCCCCCTGCTAGCGGGAGGGGGAATGAAGCAGTTCTTC.

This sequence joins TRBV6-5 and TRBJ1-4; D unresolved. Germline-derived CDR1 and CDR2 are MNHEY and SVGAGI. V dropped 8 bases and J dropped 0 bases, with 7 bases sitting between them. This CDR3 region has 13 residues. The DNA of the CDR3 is TGTGCCAGCTCCGGTGCAACTAATGAAAAACTGTTTTTT. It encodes CASSGATNEKLFF.

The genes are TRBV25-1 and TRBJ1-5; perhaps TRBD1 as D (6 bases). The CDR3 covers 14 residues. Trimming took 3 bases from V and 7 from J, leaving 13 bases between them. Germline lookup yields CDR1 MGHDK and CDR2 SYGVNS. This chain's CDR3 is CASSEGAGGQPQHF. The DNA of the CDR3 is TGTGCCAGCAGTGAGGGGGCGGGTGGACAGCCCCAGCATTTT. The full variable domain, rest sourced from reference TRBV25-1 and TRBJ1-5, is EADIYQTPRYLVIGTGKKITLECSQTMGHDKMYWYQQDPGMELHLIHYSYGVNSTEKGDLSSESTVSRIRTEHFPLTLESARPSHTSQYLCASSEGAGGQPQHFGDGTRLSIL.

The CDR3 coding sequence is TGTGCCAGCAGTCACTCCGGGACACGCACCTACGAGCAGTACTTC. This encodes CASSHSGTRTYEQYF. The chain carries TRBV28 and TRBJ2-7, with D possibly matching TRBD1 (6 bases). This CDR3 contains 15 residues. Trimming took off 5 bases at V and 2 bases at J, with 16 bases between the two ends. In germline, CDR1 is MDHEN, CDR2 SYDVKM.

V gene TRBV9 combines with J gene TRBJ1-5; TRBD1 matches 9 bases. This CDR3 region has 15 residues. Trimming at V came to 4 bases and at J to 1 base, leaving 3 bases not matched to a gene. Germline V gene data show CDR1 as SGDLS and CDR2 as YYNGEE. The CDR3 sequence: CASSSGQGSNQPQHF. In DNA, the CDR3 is TGTGCCAGCAGCTCCGGACAGGGGAGCAATCAGCCCCAGCATTTT.

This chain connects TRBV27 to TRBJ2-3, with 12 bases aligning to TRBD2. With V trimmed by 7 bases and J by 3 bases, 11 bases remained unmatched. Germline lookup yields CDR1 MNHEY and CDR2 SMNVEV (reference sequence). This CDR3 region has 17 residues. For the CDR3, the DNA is TGTGCCAGCACCTCCACGCTAGCGGGGGGGCAAACAGATACGCAGTATTTT. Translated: CASTSTLAGGQTDTQYF.

CDR3 protein: CASSSSGTDTQYF. The CDR3 region has the DNA TGTGCCAGCAGTAGTAGCGGCACAGATACGCAGTATTTT. V usage is TRBV6-5 and J usage is TRBJ2-3; D is perhaps TRBD2 (5 bases). Trimming pared 5 bases from V and 1 base from J, leaving 7 bases between. Germline V CDR1 and CDR2: MNHEY, SVGAGI. There are 13 residues in the CDR3.

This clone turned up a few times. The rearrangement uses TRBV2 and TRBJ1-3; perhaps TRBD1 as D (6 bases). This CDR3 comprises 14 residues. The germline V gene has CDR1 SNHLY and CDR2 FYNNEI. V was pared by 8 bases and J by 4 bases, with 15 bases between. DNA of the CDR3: TGTGCCAGCGCTACAGGGCTGGAGGGAAACACCATATATTTT. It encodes CASATGLEGNTIYF.

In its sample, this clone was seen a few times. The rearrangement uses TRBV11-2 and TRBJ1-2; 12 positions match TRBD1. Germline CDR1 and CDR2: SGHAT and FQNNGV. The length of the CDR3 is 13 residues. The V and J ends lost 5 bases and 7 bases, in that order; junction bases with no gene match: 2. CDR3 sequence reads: CASSPGQGAGYTF. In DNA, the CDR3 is TGTGCCAGCAGCCCGGGACAGGGGGCTGGCTACACCTTC.

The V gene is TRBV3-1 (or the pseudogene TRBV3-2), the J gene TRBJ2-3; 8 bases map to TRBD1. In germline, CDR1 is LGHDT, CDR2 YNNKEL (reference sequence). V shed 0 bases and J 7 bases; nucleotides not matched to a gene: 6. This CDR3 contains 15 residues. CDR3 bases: TGTGCCAGCAGCCAAGATGCGGGACAGGTTAATACGCAGTATTTT. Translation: CASSQDAGQVNTQYF.

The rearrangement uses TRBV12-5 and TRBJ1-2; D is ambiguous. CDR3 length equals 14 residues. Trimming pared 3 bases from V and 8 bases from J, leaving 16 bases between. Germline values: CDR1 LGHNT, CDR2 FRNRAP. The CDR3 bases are TGTGCTAGTGGTTTCTTCCCCCCTCCGGGGGGCTACACCTTC. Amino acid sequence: CASGFFPPPGGYTF.

In DNA, the CDR3 is TGTGCCAGCTCACCACAGGGAGGGGAGACCCAGTACTTC. This encodes CASSPQGGETQYF. The gene calls are TRBV18 and TRBJ2-5; the match to TRBD2 covers 7 bases. Germline V gene sequence: CDR1 KGHSH, CDR2 LQKENI. V was clipped by 1 base and J by 5 bases; unmatched bases: 1. The CDR3 contains 13 residues.

The CDR3 spells CASSLTGGTGNTIYF. CDR3 sequence (DNA): TGTGCCAGCAGCCTCACCGGAGGGACTGGAAACACCATATATTTT. The chain carries TRBV5-5 and TRBJ1-3; D remains ambiguous. The CDR3 has 15 amino acids. Trimming took 4 bases from V and 2 from J, leaving 13 bases between them. Germline CDR1 reads SGHKS; CDR2 reads YYEKEE (reference sequence).

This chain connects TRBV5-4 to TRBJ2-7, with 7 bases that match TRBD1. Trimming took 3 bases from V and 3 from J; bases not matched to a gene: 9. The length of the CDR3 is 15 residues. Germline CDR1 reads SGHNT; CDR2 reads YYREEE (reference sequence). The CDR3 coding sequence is TGTGCCAGCAGCTGGGAGACAGGGAGAAACTACGAGCAGTACTTC. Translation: CASSWETGRNYEQYF.

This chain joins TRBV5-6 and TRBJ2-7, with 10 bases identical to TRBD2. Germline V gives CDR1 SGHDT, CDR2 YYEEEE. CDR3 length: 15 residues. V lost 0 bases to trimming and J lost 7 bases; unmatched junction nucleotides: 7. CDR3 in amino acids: CASSLVLAGTGEQYF. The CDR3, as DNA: TGTGCCAGCAGCTTGGTACTAGCGGGGACCGGGGAGCAGTACTTC.

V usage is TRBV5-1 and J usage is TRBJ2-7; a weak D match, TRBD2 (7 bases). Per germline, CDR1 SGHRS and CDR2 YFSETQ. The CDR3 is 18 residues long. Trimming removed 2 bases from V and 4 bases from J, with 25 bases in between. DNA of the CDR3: TGCGCCAGCAGCTTAGGAACAGGGTGGGCTAGCGGAACTTACGAGCAGTACTTC. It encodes CASSLGTGWASGTYEQYF. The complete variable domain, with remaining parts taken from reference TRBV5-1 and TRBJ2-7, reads KAGVTQTPRYLIKTRGQQVTLSCSPISGHRSVSWYQQTPGQGLQFLFEYFSETQRNKGNFPGRFSGRQFSNSRSEMNVSTLELGDSALYLCASSLGTGWASGTYEQYFGPGTRLTVT.

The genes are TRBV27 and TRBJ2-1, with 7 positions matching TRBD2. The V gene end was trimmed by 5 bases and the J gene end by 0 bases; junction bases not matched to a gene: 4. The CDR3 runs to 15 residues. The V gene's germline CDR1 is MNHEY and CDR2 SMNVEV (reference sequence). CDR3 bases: TGTGCCAGCAGTCTATGGGGGGGCTCCTACAATGAGCAGTTCTTC. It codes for CASSLWGGSYNEQFF.